A selection of T cell receptor beta chains follows, all from one sample in a study of shared clonotypes between healthy human individuals. Repertoires were generated with immunoSEQ multiplex PCR, while TCRdb's copy carries only in-frame clones and drops some. Here the sample spans about half a million clones, roughly 80% being singletons. The sample was PBMCs. These receptors originate from a woman between 40 and 55 years old in good health. Some clones in this sample may be carry-over from other donors' samples. Both conserved end residues are part of each CDR3. The D gene is left open where the match is weak. A row's size may be missing; if present it is once, few, many or a size class.

size: NA
length: 15
D: NA
V: TRBV11-2
J: TRBJ1-4
CDR3: CASSLRGGLYEKLFF
DNA: TGTGCCAGCAGCTTAAGGGGGGGCTTGTATGAAAAACTGTTTTTT

size: NA
length: 13
D: NA
V: TRBV9
J: TRBJ2-3
CDR3: CASSVGGASTQYF
DNA: TGTGCCAGCAGCGTAGGCGGAGCTAGTACGCAGTATTTT

size: once
length: 15
D: NA
V: TRBV28
J: TRBJ1-5
CDR3: CASSLWAGSNQPQHF
DNA: TGTGCCAGCAGTTTATGGGCCGGAAGCAATCAGCCCCAGCATTTT

size: NA
length: 14
D: TRBD1
V: TRBV7-3
J: TRBJ1-1
CDR3: CASKTDRVSTEAFF
DNA: TGTGCCAGCAAAACAGACAGGGTGTCCACTGAAGCTTTCTTT

size: NA
length: 17
D: TRBD1
V: TRBV25-1
J: TRBJ1-2
CDR3: CASSVWRTGELWRGYTF
DNA: TGTGCCAGCTCCGTTTGGAGGACAGGGGAGCTGTGGAGGGGCTACACCTTC

size: NA
length: 15
D: NA
V: TRBV18
J: TRBJ1-1
CDR3: CASSDMRGADTEAFF
DNA: TGTGCCAGCTCAGACATGCGGGGGGCGGATACTGAAGCTTTCTTT

size: NA
length: 17
D: TRBD2
V: TRBV9
J: TRBJ2-3
CDR3: CASSVAPGLAGVDTQYF
DNA: TGTGCCAGCAGCGTAGCTCCGGGACTAGCGGGAGTGGATACGCAGTATTTT

size: NA
length: 12
D: NA
V: TRBV7-9
J: TRBJ2-7
CDR3: CASSFSDYEQYF
DNA: TGTGCCAGCAGCTTTTCTGATTACGAGCAGTACTTC

size: NA
length: 14
D: NA
V: TRBV28
J: TRBJ2-7
CDR3: CASSSPSRSYEQYF
DNA: TGTGCCAGCAGTTCGCCCTCCCGATCCTACGAGCAGTACTTC

size: NA
length: 13
D: NA
V: TRBV7-2
J: TRBJ2-2
CDR3: CASSLMGSGELFF
DNA: TGTGCCAGCAGCTTAATGGGTTCCGGGGAGCTGTTTTTT

size: NA
length: 15
D: NA
V: TRBV29-1
J: TRBJ2-2
CDR3: CSVEDLGGNTGELFF
DNA: TGCAGCGTTGAAGATTTGGGGGGGAACACCGGGGAGCTGTTTTTT

size: NA
length: 15
D: TRBD2
V: TRBV13
J: TRBJ2-7
CDR3: CASSRTLAVSNEQYF
DNA: TGTGCCAGCAGCCGTACACTAGCGGTGAGCAACGAGCAGTACTTC

size: NA
length: 15
D: NA
V: TRBV19
J: TRBJ2-5
CDR3: CASSYRRRDAETQYF
DNA: TGTGCCAGTAGTTACAGGAGGCGGGACGCGGAGACCCAGTACTTC

size: once
length: 11
D: NA
V: TRBV19
J: TRBJ2-7
CDR3: CASSQRNEQYF
DNA: TGTGCCAGTAGTCAACGGAACGAGCAGTACTTC

size: few
length: 23
D: NA
V: TRBV21-1
J: TRBJ2-2
CDR3: CASSKEGGGPGHIPEANTGELFF
DNA: TGTGCCAGCAGCAAAGAGGGGGGCGGCCCGGGACACATCCCGGAGGCGAACACCGGGGAGCTGTTTTTT

size: NA
length: 13
D: NA
V: TRBV2
J: TRBJ2-4
CDR3: CASSEIRENIQYF
DNA: TGTGCCAGCAGTGAAATCAGGGAAAACATTCAGTACTTC

size: NA
length: 13
D: NA
V: TRBV5-1
J: TRBJ2-3
CDR3: CASSLGQSDTQYF
DNA: TGCGCCAGCAGCTTGGGGCAGTCAGATACGCAGTATTTT

size: NA
length: 15
D: NA
V: TRBV7-9
J: TRBJ1-3
CDR3: CASSLDRSSGNTIYF
DNA: TGTGCCAGCAGCTTAGACAGGAGCTCTGGAAACACCATATATTTT

size: NA
length: 15
D: TRBD2
V: TRBV7-3
J: TRBJ2-1
CDR3: CASSLLAGGYNERFF
DNA: TGTGCCAGCAGCTTATTAGCGGGAGGGTACAATGAGCGGTTCTTC

size: NA
length: 13
D: NA
V: TRBV29-1
J: TRBJ1-1
CDR3: CSVGKNWDTEAFF
DNA: TGCAGCGTGGGGAAAAACTGGGACACTGAAGCTTTCTTT

size: NA
length: 15
D: NA
V: TRBV7-9
J: TRBJ1-2
CDR3: CASSRGADINYGYTF
DNA: TGTGCCAGCAGCCGAGGCGCAGATATTAACTATGGCTACACCTTC

size: NA
length: 14
D: TRBD1
V: TRBV7-2
J: TRBJ2-7
CDR3: CASSLTGGSYEQYF
DNA: TGTGCCAGCAGCTTAACAGGGGGCTCCTACGAGCAGTACTTC

size: NA
length: 14
D: NA
V: TRBV5-1
J: TRBJ2-7
CDR3: CASSLAGRPHEQYF
DNA: TGCGCCAGCAGCTTGGCCGGGCGTCCCCACGAGCAGTACTTC

size: NA
length: 14
D: TRBD2
V: TRBV19
J: TRBJ2-2
CDR3: CASGLAENTGELFF
DNA: TGTGCCTCCGGACTAGCAGAGAACACCGGGGAGCTGTTTTTT

size: few
length: 17
D: NA
V: TRBV6-1
J: TRBJ1-5
CDR3: CASSEVWYRVSNQPQHF
DNA: TGTGCCAGCAGTGAAGTTTGGTACAGGGTTAGCAATCAGCCCCAGCATTTT

size: NA
length: 13
D: NA
V: TRBV5-1
J: TRBJ2-3
CDR3: CASSQQVADTQYF
DNA: TGCGCCAGCAGCCAACAGGTCGCAGATACGCAGTATTTT

size: NA
length: 14
D: NA
V: TRBV13
J: TRBJ1-1
CDR3: CASSSQDHSPGAFF
DNA: TGTGCCAGCAGCTCACAGGACCATTCACCGGGTGCTTTCTTT

size: NA
length: 15
D: NA
V: TRBV28
J: TRBJ2-4
CDR3: CASSLEEGAKNIQYF
DNA: TGTGCCAGCAGCCTGGAGGAGGGGGCCAAAAACATTCAGTACTTC

size: NA
length: 16
D: NA
V: TRBV11-2
J: TRBJ2-1
CDR3: CASSLSRDTGVDEQFF
DNA: TGTGCCAGCAGCCTTAGCCGGGACACTGGGGTTGATGAGCAGTTCTTC

size: NA
length: 15
D: TRBD2
V: TRBV7-2
J: TRBJ2-7
CDR3: CASSLVLAGHYEQYF
DNA: TGTGCCAGCAGCTTAGTCCTAGCGGGGCACTACGAGCAGTACTTC

size: NA
length: 15
D: NA
V: TRBV5-4
J: TRBJ1-2
CDR3: CASSPSGAESYGYTF
DNA: TGTGCCAGCAGCCCATCCGGGGCCGAGTCCTATGGCTACACCTTC

size: NA
length: 13
D: TRBD1
V: TRBV30
J: TRBJ1-1
CDR3: CAWGTGVGTEAFF
DNA: TGTGCCTGGGGAACAGGGGTCGGCACTGAAGCTTTCTTT

size: NA
length: 14
D: NA
V: TRBV7-9
J: TRBJ2-7
CDR3: CASSTRTGPYEQYF
DNA: TGTGCCAGCAGCACCCGGACCGGACCCTACGAGCAGTACTTC

size: NA
length: 14
D: NA
V: TRBV2
J: TRBJ2-5
CDR3: CASSEGWEGETQYF
DNA: TGTGCCAGCAGTGAGGGATGGGAAGGGGAGACCCAGTACTTC

size: NA
length: 14
D: NA
V: TRBV6-5
J: TRBJ2-7
CDR3: CASSYVVEGVEQYF
DNA: TGTGCCAGCAGTTACGTGGTTGAGGGAGTCGAGCAGTACTTC

size: NA
length: 15
D: NA
V: TRBV6-6
J: TRBJ1-1
CDR3: CASSIYRTNFSEAFF
DNA: TGTGCCAGCAGTATCTACAGAACCAACTTTTCTGAAGCTTTCTTT

size: NA
length: 16
D: NA
V: TRBV28
J: TRBJ1-3
CDR3: CASSLGGAYAGNTIYF
DNA: TGTGCCAGCAGTTTAGGCGGGGCCTATGCTGGAAACACCATATATTTT

size: few
length: 14
D: NA
V: TRBV19
J: TRBJ1-5
CDR3: CASSNPAVIQPQHF
DNA: TGTGCCAGTAGTAATCCGGCGGTGATACAGCCCCAGCATTTT

size: NA
length: 13
D: NA
V: TRBV7-2
J: TRBJ1-1
CDR3: CASSRATNTEAFF
DNA: TGTGCCAGCAGCCGGGCCACGAACACTGAAGCTTTCTTT

size: NA
length: 15
D: NA
V: TRBV6-6
J: TRBJ1-5
CDR3: CASSYGQGRNQPQHF
DNA: TGTGCCAGCAGTTACGGGCAGGGCCGCAATCAGCCCCAGCATTTT

size: NA
length: 12
D: NA
V: TRBV7-9
J: TRBJ2-2
CDR3: CASSLAFGELFF
DNA: TGTGCCAGCAGCTTAGCCTTCGGGGAGCTGTTTTTT

size: NA
length: 15
D: NA
V: TRBV16
J: TRBJ1-4
CDR3: CASSQSGGTNEKLFF
DNA: TGTGCCAGCAGCCAATCGGGGGGAACTAATGAAAAACTGTTTTTT

size: NA
length: 18
D: NA
V: TRBV5-1
J: TRBJ2-2
CDR3: CASSPESLTRVGTGELFF
DNA: TGCGCCAGCAGCCCGGAATCTTTGACCCGAGTTGGCACCGGGGAGCTGTTTTTT

size: NA
length: 14
D: TRBD1
V: TRBV5-1
J: TRBJ2-7
CDR3: CASSPGQGQGEQYF
DNA: TGCGCCAGCAGCCCCGGACAGGGGCAGGGCGAGCAGTACTTC

size: NA
length: 15
D: TRBD1
V: TRBV5-6
J: TRBJ2-7
CDR3: CASILAGQAQDEQYF
DNA: TGTGCCAGCATCCTGGCGGGACAGGCCCAGGACGAGCAGTACTTC

size: NA
length: 20
D: TRBD2
V: TRBV7-6
J: TRBJ2-2
CDR3: CASSSGGATSGRRSTGELFF
DNA: TGTGCCAGCAGCTCAGGGGGGGCGACTAGCGGGAGACGGAGCACCGGGGAGCTGTTTTTT

size: NA
length: 15
D: TRBD1
V: TRBV5-1
J: TRBJ2-7
CDR3: CASSLLGTDPYEQYF
DNA: TGCGCCAGCAGCTTGCTCGGGACAGATCCCTACGAGCAGTACTTC

size: NA
length: 15
D: NA
V: TRBV25-1
J: TRBJ2-5
CDR3: CASSEPFLGQETQYF
DNA: TGTGCCAGCAGTGAACCCTTCCTTGGGCAAGAGACCCAGTACTTC

size: NA
length: 13
D: NA
V: TRBV30
J: TRBJ2-7
CDR3: CAWSVSPPGEQYF
DNA: TGTGCCTGGAGTGTATCTCCCCCTGGGGAGCAGTACTTC

size: NA
length: 12
D: NA
V: TRBV6-1
J: TRBJ2-7
CDR3: CASRTGAYEQYF
DNA: TGTGCCAGCAGAACTGGGGCCTACGAGCAGTACTTC

size: NA
length: 16
D: TRBD2
V: TRBV7-9
J: TRBJ2-7
CDR3: CASSSLPGLGRNEQYF
DNA: TGTGCCAGCAGCTCCCTGCCGGGACTAGGAAGGAACGAGCAGTACTTC

size: NA
length: 17
D: NA
V: TRBV5-1
J: TRBJ1-3
CDR3: CASSLAPPGLSGNTIYF
DNA: TGCGCCAGCAGCTTGGCCCCCCCAGGCCTCTCTGGAAACACCATATATTTT